The 16 T cell receptor beta chains below come from one sample, sequenced in a study of T cells in localized non-small cell lung cancer. The assay was immunoSEQ multiplex PCR, and TCRdb's table has in-frame clones only and misses some. The sample lists roughly 29,000 clones, approximately 84% occurring once. The sequencing here drew on peripheral blood mononuclear cells, taken before any cancer treatment. The receptors were gathered from a man between 40 and 75 years old with stage III lung adenocarcinoma.

This chain joins TRBV28 and TRBJ2-1; 9 bases align to TRBD2. V was pared by 5 bases and J by 5 bases, with 16 bases of the junction left unmatched. This CDR3 comprises 18 residues. Germline CDR1 is MDHEN and CDR2 is SYDVKM. CDR3 in DNA: TGTGCCAGCAGTACACGCGGGGGGGACCAGTACTTAAACAATGAGCAGTTCTTC. It specifies CASSTRGGDQYLNNEQFF.

The chain is built from TRBV5-1 and TRBJ2-5, with TRBD2 identical over 11 bases. The CDR3 is 15 amino acids. V lost 0 bases, J lost 5 bases, and 3 bases stayed unmatched. The germline gives CDR1 SGHRS, CDR2 YFSETQ. The DNA for the CDR3 is TGCGCCAGCAGCTTGGCCCTAGCGGGGGGTGAGACCCAGTACTTC. Translation: CASSLALAGGETQYF.

The chain combines TRBV6-5 with TRBJ2-4, with D possibly TRBD1 on 6 matching bases. The CDR3 runs to 14 residues. V dropped 4 bases and J dropped 4 bases, with 11 bases sitting between them. CDR1 and CDR2 from the germline V gene are MNHEY and SVGAGI. The CDR3: CASSSPGTKNIQYF. The CDR3 bases are TGTGCCAGCAGTTCTCCAGGGACAAAAAACATTCAGTACTTC.

The CDR3 DNA follows: TGTGCCAGCAGCTGGGGGACTACCTCTAGCACAGATACGCAGTATTTT. Protein product: CASSWGTTSSTDTQYF. This chain links TRBV7-8 with TRBJ2-3; 7 bases fit TRBD2. V trimming: 4 bases; J trimming: 0 bases; junction bases outside the gene matches: 7. Germline V gene sequence: CDR1 SGHVS, CDR2 FQNEAQ. This CDR3 is built from 16 residues.

V and J are TRBV5-4 and TRBJ1-2; 8 bases match TRBD1. Germline lookup yields CDR1 SGHNT and CDR2 YYREEE (reference sequence). The trim removed 0 bases at V and 0 bases at J, leaving 4 bases unmatched. The CDR3 is 16 residues long. The CDR3 DNA reads as TGTGCCAGCAGCTTGGAGGGGACAGGAGCTAACTATGGCTACACCTTC. Amino acid sequence: CASSLEGTGANYGYTF.

The chain is built from TRBV11-1 and TRBJ1-2, with D hard to call. This CDR3 has 14 residues. The germline V and J ends were trimmed by 1 base and 3 bases, with 9 bases remaining between them. Per germline, CDR1 SGHAT and CDR2 FQDESV (reference sequence). This chain's CDR3 is CASSLDPEYYGYTF. As DNA, the CDR3 is TGTGCCAGCAGCTTAGATCCGGAGTACTATGGCTACACCTTC.

This rearrangement joins TRBV11-3 to TRBJ1-6; 9 bases fit TRBD1. Germline V gene sequence: CDR1 SGHNT, CDR2 YENEEA. CDR3 length equals 15 residues. Trimming removed 5 bases from V and 6 bases from J; junction bases left unmatched: 5. CDR3 region: CASSLGDRANSPLHF. The DNA for the CDR3 is TGTGCCAGCAGCCTCGGGGACAGGGCTAATTCACCCCTCCACTTT.

In this sample, this clone turned up once. V gene TRBV7-9 combines with J gene TRBJ1-2; D unclear. The V gene's germline CDR1 is SEHNR and CDR2 FQNEAQ (reference sequence). V lost 3 bases and J 0 bases, leaving 5 bases between the germline ends. The CDR3 runs to 13 residues. As DNA, the CDR3 is TGTGCCAGCAGCTTTACAGCTAACTATGGCTACACCTTC. It yields the protein CASSFTANYGYTF.

This sequence joins TRBV19 and TRBJ1-5; D is possibly TRBD1 (5 bases). Trimming cost V 4 bases and J 1 base, with 17 bases left between them. The CDR3 is 17 amino acids. Germline V gives CDR1 LNHDA, CDR2 SQIVND (reference sequence). The DNA of the CDR3 is TGTGCCAGTAGTACCCCCCGCGGAGGGGTGAGCAATCAGCCCCAGCATTTT. Its protein is CASSTPRGGVSNQPQHF.

The V call is TRBV10-3, the J call TRBJ1-2, with D possibly being TRBD1 (5 bases). V was trimmed by 7 bases and J by 6 bases, leaving 15 bases between them. The CDR3 has 13 residues. The germline V gene encodes CDR1 ENHRY and CDR2 SYGVKD. CDR3: CAIKQEGLNGYTF. The DNA of the CDR3 is TGTGCCATCAAACAGGAAGGATTGAATGGCTACACCTTC.

The genes are TRBV12-5 and TRBJ2-2; a weak D match, TRBD2 (6 bases). Germline CDR1 reads LGHNT; CDR2 reads FRNRAP. The CDR3 consists of 14 residues. V lost 5 bases to trimming and J lost 1 base, with 8 bases between them. CDR3 nucleotides: TGTGCTAGTGGTATAGCGGAGAACACCGGGGAGCTGTTTTTT. Protein sequence: CASGIAENTGELFF.

The CDR3 here is CAWGLVAGELFF. The CDR3 DNA sequence: TGTGCCTGGGGACTAGTCGCCGGGGAGCTGTTTTTT. V gene TRBV30 combines with J gene TRBJ2-2; 7 bases fit TRBD2. Germline loops: CDR1 GTSNPN, CDR2 SVGIG (reference sequence). This CDR3 has 12 amino acids. Trimming took 5 bases from V and 6 from J; bases not matched to a gene: 3.

Here the CDR3 reads CASSLGVDSLNTGELFF. The CDR3 DNA reads TGCGCCAGCAGCTTGGGGGTGGACTCCCTAAACACCGGGGAGCTGTTTTTT. This rearrangement joins TRBV5-1 to TRBJ2-2, with D possibly being TRBD2 (5 bases). V was trimmed by 0 bases and J by 2 bases, leaving 14 bases between them. The V gene's germline CDR1 is SGHRS and CDR2 YFSETQ. This CDR3 region has 17 residues.

The chain joins TRBV5-1 to TRBJ2-1; D is perhaps TRBD1 or TRBD2 (5 bases each). This CDR3 comprises 14 residues. V lost 2 bases to trimming and J lost 4 bases, with 10 bases between them. Germline V gene lookup returns CDR1 SGHRS and CDR2 YFSETQ. The CDR3 loop reads CASSLGDGYNEQFF. CDR3 coding DNA: TGCGCCAGCAGCTTAGGGGACGGATACAATGAGCAGTTCTTC.

This chain uses TRBV20-1 with TRBJ1-1; D is unclear. This CDR3 is 11 amino acids long. The germline V gene has CDR1 DFQATT and CDR2 SNEGSKA (reference sequence). V was cut by 6 bases and J by 2 bases, with 7 bases left in between. The CDR3 region has the DNA TGCAGTGCAGGGATCAACACTGAAGCTTTCTTT. Amino acid sequence: CSAGINTEAFF.

The sample holds a few counts of this clone. The chain links TRBV4-3 to TRBJ1-5, with no clear D. Germline-derived CDR1 and CDR2 are LGHNA and YSLEER. The V end lost 0 bases, the J end lost 3 bases, and 12 bases lay between the germline ends. The CDR3 runs to 16 residues. The CDR3 DNA reads as TGCGCCAGCAGCCAAGATAAAGTGGCAATCAATCAGCCCCAGCATTTT. Encoded protein: CASSQDKVAINQPQHF.